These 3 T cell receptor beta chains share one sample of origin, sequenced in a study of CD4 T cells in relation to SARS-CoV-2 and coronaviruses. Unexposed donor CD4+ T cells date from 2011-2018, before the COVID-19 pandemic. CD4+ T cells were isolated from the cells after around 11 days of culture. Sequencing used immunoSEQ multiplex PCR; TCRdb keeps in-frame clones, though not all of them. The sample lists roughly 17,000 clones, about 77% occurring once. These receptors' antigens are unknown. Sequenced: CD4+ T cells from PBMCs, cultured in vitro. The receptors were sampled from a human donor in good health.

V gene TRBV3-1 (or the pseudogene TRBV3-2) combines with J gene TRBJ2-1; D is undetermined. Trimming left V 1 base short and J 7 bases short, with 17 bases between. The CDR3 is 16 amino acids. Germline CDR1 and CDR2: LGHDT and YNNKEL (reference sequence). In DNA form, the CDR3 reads TGTGCCAGCAGCCAAGTAGACTCCCTAGTTCGGAATGAGCAGTTCTTC. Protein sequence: CASSQVDSLVRNEQFF.

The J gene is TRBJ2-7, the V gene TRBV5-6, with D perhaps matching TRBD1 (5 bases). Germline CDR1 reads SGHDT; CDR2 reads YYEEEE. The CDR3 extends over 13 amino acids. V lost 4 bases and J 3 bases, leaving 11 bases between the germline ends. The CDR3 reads CASSRPGFYEQYF. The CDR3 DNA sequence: TGTGCCAGCAGCCGTCCAGGGTTCTACGAGCAGTACTTC.

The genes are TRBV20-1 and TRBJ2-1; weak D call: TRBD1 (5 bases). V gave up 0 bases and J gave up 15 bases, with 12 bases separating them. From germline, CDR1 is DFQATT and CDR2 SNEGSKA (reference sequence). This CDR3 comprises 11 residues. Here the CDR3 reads CSARDRQTRFF. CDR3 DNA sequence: TGCAGTGCTAGAGATCGACAGACCAGGTTCTTC.